Below are 4 T cell receptor beta chains sequenced from a single sample in a study of shared clonotypes between healthy human individuals. It was CD45RO-negative cells, positively selected for CCR7, that made up naive CD8 cells, with terminally differentiated effector memory CD45RA+ cells excluded. TCRdb's copy holds only in-frame clones and misses some; the assay was immunoSEQ multiplex PCR. The table has about 1.9 million clones, about 93% seen once. Sequencing was performed on naive CD8+ T cells from PBMCs. The receptors here all came from a man aged 18 to 29 in good health. Some clones in this sample may be carry-over from other donors' samples.

The V and J genes are TRBV19 and TRBJ2-7; D may be TRBD2 (7 bases). Trimming cost V 6 bases and J 5 bases, with 20 bases left between them. The CDR3 has 15 amino acids. Germline CDR1 LNHDA, CDR2 SQIVND (reference sequence). The CDR3 coding sequence is TGTGCCAGTAGCGACGACATCGGGGGGCTGGACGAGCAGTACTTC. This codes for CASSDDIGGLDEQYF.

This clone was recorded only once. The rearrangement links TRBV27 to TRBJ2-6; perhaps TRBD1 as D (6 bases). Trimming took 0 bases from V and 0 from J, leaving 12 bases between them. Germline loops: CDR1 MNHEY, CDR2 SMNVEV (reference sequence). CDR3 size: 18 residues. CDR3 in amino acids: CASSLSAGDYSGANVLTF. CDR3 nucleotides: TGTGCCAGCAGTTTATCTGCAGGGGATTACTCTGGGGCCAACGTCCTGACTTTC. The complete variable domain, with remaining parts taken from reference TRBV27 and TRBJ2-6, reads EAQVTQNPRYLITVTGKKLTVTCSQNMNHEYMSWYRQDPGLGLRQIYYSMNVEVTDKGDVPEGYKVSRKEKRNFPLILESPSPNQTSLYFCASSLSAGDYSGANVLTFGAGSRLTVL.

This rearrangement joins TRBV6-1 to TRBJ2-1; 9 nucleotides agree with TRBD2. CDR1 is MNHNS and CDR2 is SASEGT in the germline V gene. Trimming cost V 7 bases and J 4 bases; bases outside gene matches: 8. The length of the CDR3 is 15 residues. For the CDR3, the DNA is TGTGCCAGCACTCTAGCGGGAACCCTATACAATGAGCAGTTCTTC. The encoded protein is CASTLAGTLYNEQFF.

The J gene is TRBJ2-1, the V gene TRBV7-2; TRBD2 matches 10 bases. Germline trimming cut 2 bases from V and 4 bases from J; bases unmatched to any gene: 8. Germline CDR1 SGHTA, CDR2 FQGNSA. The CDR3 is 17 residues long. CDR3 amino acids: CASSLWPPSGSYNEQFF. The CDR3 bases are TGTGCCAGCAGCTTATGGCCGCCTAGCGGGAGTTACAATGAGCAGTTCTTC.